This T cell receptor beta chain originates from a study of blood T cell repertoires in COVID-19 (dated by TCRdb to 2018 to 2020). With respect to the entire study: Samples covering the acute and convalescent phases of COVID-19 were provided by collaborators in the United States, Italy and Spain. Nearly every sample came with metadata listing a de-identified subject ID, COVID-19 status, age in years and sex. Deeply sampled blood TCRbeta repertoires from subjects exposed to, actively infected with, or recovered from COVID-19 were included in the dataset. The material from the prospective study consisted of cDNA or gDNA derived from T cells, B-cell-depleted T cells, or PBMCs. The repertoires were released in a freely available public database intended as a resource for research on the immune response to SARS-CoV-2. The samples were drawn from the first 160 participants of the ongoing ImmuneRACE study and from over a thousand subjects provided by 6 global collaborators. Where available, HLA class I and class II types were taken from metadata supplied by the sample provider and were not determined by assay-based typing. What the research found in general, with its limitations: The amount of clinical and demographic metadata varied by source and participant and was provided uncurated.

TCRbeta CDR3 regions were amplified from genomic DNA using the immunoSEQ Assay, a bias-controlled multiplex PCR. On the study's bioinformatics: The number of nucleated cells in each sample was estimated by amplification of reference gene primers within the assay. To quantify the absolute abundance of each unique TCRbeta CDR3 rearrangement, sequence reads were collapsed and filtered. Productive Simpson clonality was computed per sample as the square root of Simpson's diversity index over productive rearrangements. The immuneACCESS repertoire file appears here via TCRdb, limited to in-frame rearrangements. These files lack a portion of the clones; in checked studies, under half of the deficit traces to unresolved V genes, and the cause of the others is not known. Clone size and V and J calls were adopted from that table, with D and trimming inferred from the DNA. This sample lists 200,000 to 250,000 clones; 70% to 85% were detected once. The top ten clonotypes cover about 1.8% of the sample.

For this clone: What antigen it recognizes has not been identified. The record has no base qualities; no much larger clone is one base away.

Per the germline V gene, SGHRS is the CDR1 and YFSETQ is the CDR2. Counted from cysteine to phenylalanine, this CDR3 has 14 amino acids. Only the CDR3 DNA is retained, 42 bases long and in frame from the first base. The germline V end is reduced by 0 bases and the J end by 4 bases; junction bases left unmatched: 2. Participants in the prospective study were aged 18 to 89 years, lived in about two dozen United States geographic areas, and enrolled through a virtual design. Cohort assignment in the prospective study relied on participant-reported clinical history from a screening survey and a study questionnaire. Recovered participants in ImmuneRACE Cohort 3 were defined by two consecutive negative NP/OP PCR tests, clearance by a healthcare professional, or resolution of symptoms. In the prospective study, mobile phlebotomists collected whole blood, serum and a nasopharyngeal or oropharyngeal swab from each participant. Participants in the prospective study had the option to provide additional blood draws and questionnaires over an approximately two-month period. Before DNA extraction, blood samples from the prospective study were shipped at room temperature or frozen.

The specimen sequenced was PBMCs or T cells enriched from blood (not recorded which). The receptor comes from a man aged 55 to 69 who had recovered from COVID-19. The chain was built from TRBV5-1 and TRBJ1-1; TRBD1 agrees with 8 junctional bases. In nucleotide form, the sequence is TGCGCCAGCAGCTTGGCAGGGGGCCTCACTGAAGCTTTCTTT. The resulting protein is CASSLAGGLTEAFF.